The clone carrying this TCR beta chain was recorded only once. Its specificity is not known. The CDR3 runs 18 residues. V lost 0 bases, J lost 4 bases, and 21 bases lay in between. CDR1 and CDR2 (germline): LGHNA, YSLEER. This sample stems from a study of a mutant IDH1 vaccine in newly diagnosed glioma. Turning to the study itself: Radiotherapy alone preceded vaccination by 4-6 weeks; alternatively, vaccination started with temozolomide cycles. The V12 visit happened in week 35, and the V13 visit happened in week 47. Antecedent treatment encompassed radiotherapy, temozolomide, or their combination; the majority received both.

Only in-frame clones appear in the TCRdb table, and some are missing; sequencing was by immunoSEQ multiplex PCR. This sample has 29,000 or so clones, with about 70% found just once. Stated time point: week 35, safety follow-up. One vaccine dose held 300 ug of mutant IDH1 20-mer peptide and came with topical imiquimod. Vaccinations, eight in total, occurred in weeks 1, 3, 5, 7, 11, 15, 19, 23. This chain connects TRBV4-3 to TRBJ2-5; D possibly corresponds to TRBD2 (5 bases). The clonotype originates from a man aged 50-60 years with glioma. The sample in question was PBMCs, obtained from a glioma patient whose treatment included an IDH1 peptide vaccine. The CDR3 DNA sequence: TGCGCCAGCAGCCAAGAGTCAGGACTCCAGAAATCGGGAGAGACCCAGTACTTC. Protein product: CASSQESGLQKSGETQYF.